The T cell receptor (beta chain) described here comes from a study of T cell repertoires in ileal Crohn's disease. V shed 5 bases and J shed 4 bases, with 4 bases lying between them. Germline values: CDR1 DFQATT, CDR2 SNEGSKA (reference sequence). CDR3 length: 10 residues. Time point here: proximal margin of the surgical specimen (macroscopically non-inflamed). TCRdb's copy holds only in-frame clones and misses some; the assay was immunoSEQ multiplex PCR. The sample includes about 7,200 clones, around four fifths of them seen just once. This sequence originates from an adult with Crohn's disease. The sequenced material came from ileal tissue. The chain is built from TRBV20-1 and TRBJ2-3, with D unclear. The CDR3 spells CSAGPDTQYF. CDR3 nucleotides: TGCAGTGCTGGACCAGATACGCAGTATTTT.